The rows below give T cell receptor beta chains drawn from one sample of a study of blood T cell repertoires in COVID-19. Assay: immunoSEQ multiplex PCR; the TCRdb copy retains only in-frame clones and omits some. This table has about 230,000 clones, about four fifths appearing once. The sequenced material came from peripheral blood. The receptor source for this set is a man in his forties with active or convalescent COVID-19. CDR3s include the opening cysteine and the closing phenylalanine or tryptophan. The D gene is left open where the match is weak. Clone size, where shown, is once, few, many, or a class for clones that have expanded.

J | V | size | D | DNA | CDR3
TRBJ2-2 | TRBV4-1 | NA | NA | TGCGCCAGCAGCCGGAAGAATTACGGGACACAGGGGAACACCGGGGAGCTGTTTTTT | CASSRKNYGTQGNTGELFF
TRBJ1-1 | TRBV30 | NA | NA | TGTGCCTGGTGTCTCGGCACTGAAGCTTTCTTT | CAWCLGTEAFF
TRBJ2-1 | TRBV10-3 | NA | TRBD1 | TGTGCCATAACGTCCGGGACAGGGGTTGGCAATGAGCAGTTCTTC | CAITSGTGVGNEQFF
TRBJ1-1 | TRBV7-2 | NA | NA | TGTGCCAGCAGCTTATTGGGAGGCGGGAACACTGAAGCTTTCTTT | CASSLLGGGNTEAFF
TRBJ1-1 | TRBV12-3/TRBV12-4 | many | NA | TGTGCCAGTTCCCGGACAGAGAAGGCTGAAGCTTTCTTT | CASSRTEKAEAFF
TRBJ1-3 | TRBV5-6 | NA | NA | TGTGCCAGCACCAAACATGGAAACACCATATATTTT | CASTKHGNTIYF
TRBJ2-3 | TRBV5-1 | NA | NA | TGCGCCAGCAGCCTGGGGGCATTGAGCACAGATACGCAGTATTTT | CASSLGALSTDTQYF
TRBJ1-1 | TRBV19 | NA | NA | TGTGCCAGTAAAGTCGACGGTTGGGCTCGGGGAGCTTTCTTT | CASKVDGWARGAFF
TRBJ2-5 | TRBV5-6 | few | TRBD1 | TGTGCCAGCAGCTGGGAAAGGGACAGGGGGATGGTGACCCAGTACTTC | CASSWERDRGMVTQYF
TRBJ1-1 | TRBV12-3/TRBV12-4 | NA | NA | TGTGCCAGCAGTTTCGGGGTATTGGGCAAAGCTTTCTTT | CASSFGVLGKAFF
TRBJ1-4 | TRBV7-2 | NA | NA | TGTGCCAGCAGCTTAGTGGGACAACGAACAACTAATGAAAAACTGTTTTTT | CASSLVGQRTTNEKLFF
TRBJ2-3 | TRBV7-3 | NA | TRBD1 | TGTGCCAGCAGCCGGGACAGGGGGCGCAGAGATACGCAGTATTTT | CASSRDRGRRDTQYF
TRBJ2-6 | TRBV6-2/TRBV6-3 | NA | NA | TGTGCCAGCAGTTACGCGGGGAGAGGGGCCTTCTCTGGGGCCAACGTCCTGACTTTC | CASSYAGRGAFSGANVLTF
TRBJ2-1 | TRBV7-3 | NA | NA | TGTGCCAGCAGCTCACAGGGTCTAGCGGACAATGAGCAGTTCTTC | CASSSQGLADNEQFF
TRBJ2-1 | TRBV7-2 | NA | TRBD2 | TGTGCCAGCAGTCTAAGCGGGGGAGACTACAATGAGCAGTTCTTC | CASSLSGGDYNEQFF
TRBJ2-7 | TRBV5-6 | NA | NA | TGTGCCAGCAGCTTCTCTCAGCGAAACTACGAGCAGTACTTC | CASSFSQRNYEQYF
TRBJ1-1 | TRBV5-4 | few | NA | TGTGCCAGCAGCGTTGATGCGGGCGGAGACACTGAAGCTTTCTTT | CASSVDAGGDTEAFF
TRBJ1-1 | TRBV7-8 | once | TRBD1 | TGTGCCAGCAGCTTAAACAGGGGCACTGAAGCTTTCTTT | CASSLNRGTEAFF
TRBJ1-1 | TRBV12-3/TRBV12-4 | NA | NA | TGTGCCAGCAGTTTAGCCCCAGCTGAAGCTTTCTTT | CASSLAPAEAFF
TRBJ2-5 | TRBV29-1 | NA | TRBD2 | TGCAGCGTTGAAGGGCGGGGGACGGGACAAGAGACCCAGTACTTC | CSVEGRGTGQETQYF
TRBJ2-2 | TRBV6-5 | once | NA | TGTGCCAGCAGTCCCTCAGGGGCTCACACCGGGGAGCTGTTTTTT | CASSPSGAHTGELFF
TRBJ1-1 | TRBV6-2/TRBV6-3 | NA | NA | TGTGCCAGCAGCCCACCGTATCCCGGGAACACTGAAGCTTTCTTT | CASSPPYPGNTEAFF
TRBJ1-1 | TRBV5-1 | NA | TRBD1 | TGCGCCAGCAGCGGGACGACAGGGGGCGCGACTGAAGCTTTCTTT | CASSGTTGGATEAFF
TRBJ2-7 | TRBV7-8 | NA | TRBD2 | TGTGCCAGCAGCCTGGGACTAGCGGGGGGAGCCTACGAGCAGTACTTC | CASSLGLAGGAYEQYF
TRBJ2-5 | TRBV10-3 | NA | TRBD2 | TGTGCCATCAGTGAGGTAGCGGGGGGTGTGGAAGAGACCCAGTACTTC | CAISEVAGGVEETQYF
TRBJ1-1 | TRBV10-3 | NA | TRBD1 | TGTGCCATCACTATGGGACAGGGACCCTTCGAAGCTTTCTTT | CAITMGQGPFEAFF
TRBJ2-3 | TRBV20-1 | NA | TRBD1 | TGCAGTGCTAGTACTTTCCGGGACAGAGACACAGATACGCAGTATTTT | CSASTFRDRDTDTQYF
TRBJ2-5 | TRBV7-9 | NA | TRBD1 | TGTGCCAGCAGCTTCCGACAGGGGCAAGTTGAGACCCAGTACTTC | CASSFRQGQVETQYF
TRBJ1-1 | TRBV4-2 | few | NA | TGTGCCAGCAGCCAAGATCAACAGAACGGGGGCACTGAAGCTTTCTTT | CASSQDQQNGGTEAFF
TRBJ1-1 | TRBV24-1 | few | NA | TGTGCCACCAGGGAGGGGAGGGTAACTGAAGCTTTCTTT | CATREGRVTEAFF
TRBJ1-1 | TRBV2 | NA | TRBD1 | TGTGCCAGCAGATTTTCCGGGACAGAAAAAGCTTTCTTT | CASRFSGTEKAFF
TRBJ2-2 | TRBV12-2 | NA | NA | TGTGCAAGTCGCTTAGTAGGCCAGGGAATGAACACCGGGGAGCTGTTTTTT | CASRLVGQGMNTGELFF
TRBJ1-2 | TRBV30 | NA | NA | TGTGCCTGGAGTAGGGAAGGGGTAGACTGGGGCTATGGCTACACCTTC | CAWSREGVDWGYGYTF
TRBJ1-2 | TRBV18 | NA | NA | TGTGCCAGCTCACCAAGCGGGAACCCAGCTAACTATGGCTACACCTTC | CASSPSGNPANYGYTF
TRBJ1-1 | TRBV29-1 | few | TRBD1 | TGCAGCGTTGAGTATTTGGGACAGATGAACACTGAAGCTTTCTTT | CSVEYLGQMNTEAFF
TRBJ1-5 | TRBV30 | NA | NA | TGTGCCTGGAGCTCAGACACCAATCAGCCCCAGCATTTT | CAWSSDTNQPQHF
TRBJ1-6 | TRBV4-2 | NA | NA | TGTGCCAGCAGCCAAGAAGAGGGTTATAATTCACCCCTCCACTTT | CASSQEEGYNSPLHF
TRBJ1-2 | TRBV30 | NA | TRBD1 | TGTGCCGGTAAAGGGACAGGGGATGGCTACACCTTC | CAGKGTGDGYTF
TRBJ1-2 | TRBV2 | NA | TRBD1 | TGTGCCAGCAGTGCGGACAGGGGAGACTATGGCTACACCTTC | CASSADRGDYGYTF
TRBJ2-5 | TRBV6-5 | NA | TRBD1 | TGTGCCAGCAGTCAAAACAGGGGGGAGACCCAGTACTTC | CASSQNRGETQYF
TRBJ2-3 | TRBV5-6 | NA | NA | TGTGCCAGCAGCTTTGGAAGCGGTAGCACAGATACGCAGTATTTT | CASSFGSGSTDTQYF
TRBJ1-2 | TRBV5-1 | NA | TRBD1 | TGCGCCAGCAGCTTGGAAGGGGGCCCCTATGGCTACACCTTC | CASSLEGGPYGYTF
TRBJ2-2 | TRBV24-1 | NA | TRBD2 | TGTGCCACCAGTGAGATAGCGGGCTCTACCGGGGAGCTGTTTTTT | CATSEIAGSTGELFF
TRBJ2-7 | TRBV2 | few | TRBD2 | TGTGCCAGCAGTGAGAGGGAGGGCCCAAACGAGCAGTACTTC | CASSEREGPNEQYF
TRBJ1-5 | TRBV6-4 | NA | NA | TGTGCCAGCAGTAAAGAACAGGGCCAGCCCCAGCATTTT | CASSKEQGQPQHF
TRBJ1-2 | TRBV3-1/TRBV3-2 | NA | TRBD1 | TGTGCCAGCAGCCAATACACGGCCGGGACAGGGGTCTATGGCTACACCTTC | CASSQYTAGTGVYGYTF
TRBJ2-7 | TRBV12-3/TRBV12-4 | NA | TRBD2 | TGTGCCAGCCTAATTAGCGGGAGCTACGAGCAGTACTTC | CASLISGSYEQYF
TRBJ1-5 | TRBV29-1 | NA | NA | TGCAGCGTTGCGACAGCCGGGAGGCCCCAGCATTTT | CSVATAGRPQHF
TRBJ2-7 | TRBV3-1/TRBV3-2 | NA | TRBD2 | TGTGCCAGCAGCCGTACTAGCGGGAGTGGTGTAAAGCAGTACTTC | CASSRTSGSGVKQYF
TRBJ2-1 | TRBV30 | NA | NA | TGTGCCTGGAGTGTCGGGGGATCGGGGGTCTTGGATGAGCAGTTCTTC | CAWSVGGSGVLDEQFF
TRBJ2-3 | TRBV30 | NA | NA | TGTGCCTGGACGAAGGTAGCCAGCACAGATACGCAGTATTTT | CAWTKVASTDTQYF
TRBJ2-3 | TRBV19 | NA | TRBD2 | TGTGCCAGTAACCCCGGGAGGGTTAGCACAGATACGCAGTATTTT | CASNPGRVSTDTQYF
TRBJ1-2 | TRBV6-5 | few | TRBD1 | TGTGCCAGCAGTCCCCAGGGGGCCAGTGGCTACACCTTC | CASSPQGASGYTF
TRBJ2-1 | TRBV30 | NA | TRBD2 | TGTGCCTGGAGTGTACTAGCGGGACGTATCGATGAGCAGTTCTTC | CAWSVLAGRIDEQFF
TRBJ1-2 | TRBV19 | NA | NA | TGTGCCAGTAGGAACACACAGGGCTCGATGTACGGCTACACCTTC | CASRNTQGSMYGYTF